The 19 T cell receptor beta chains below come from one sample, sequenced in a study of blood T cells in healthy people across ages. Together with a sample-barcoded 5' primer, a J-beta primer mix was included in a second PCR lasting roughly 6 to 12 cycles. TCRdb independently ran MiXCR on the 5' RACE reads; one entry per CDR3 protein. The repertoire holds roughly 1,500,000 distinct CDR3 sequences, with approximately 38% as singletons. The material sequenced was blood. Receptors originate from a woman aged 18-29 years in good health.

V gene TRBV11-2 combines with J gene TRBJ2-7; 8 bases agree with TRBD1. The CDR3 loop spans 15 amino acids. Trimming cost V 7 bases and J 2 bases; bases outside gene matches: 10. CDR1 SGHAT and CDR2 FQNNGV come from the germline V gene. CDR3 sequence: CASNGEQGAPYEQYF. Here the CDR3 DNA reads TGTGCCAGCAACGGTGAGCAGGGGGCGCCCTACGAGCAGTACTTC.

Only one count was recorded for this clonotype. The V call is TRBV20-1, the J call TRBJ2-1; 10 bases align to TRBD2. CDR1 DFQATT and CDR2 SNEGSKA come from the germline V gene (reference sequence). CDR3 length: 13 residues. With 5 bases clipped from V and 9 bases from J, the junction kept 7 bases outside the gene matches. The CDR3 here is CSALGLAASEQFF. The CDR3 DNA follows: TGCAGTGCTCTCGGACTAGCGGCGAGTGAGCAGTTCTTC.

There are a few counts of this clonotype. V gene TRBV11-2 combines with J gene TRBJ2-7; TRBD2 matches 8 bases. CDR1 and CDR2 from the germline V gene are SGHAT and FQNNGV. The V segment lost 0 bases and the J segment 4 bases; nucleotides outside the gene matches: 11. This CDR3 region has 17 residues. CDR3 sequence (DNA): TGTGCCAGCAGCTTAGACAGAAACGGACTAGCTTCGTACGAGCAGTACTTC. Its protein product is CASSLDRNGLASYEQYF.

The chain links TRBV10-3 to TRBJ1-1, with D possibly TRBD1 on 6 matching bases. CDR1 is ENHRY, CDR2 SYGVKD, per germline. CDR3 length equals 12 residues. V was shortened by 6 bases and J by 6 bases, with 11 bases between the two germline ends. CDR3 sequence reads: CAIRETGPEAFF. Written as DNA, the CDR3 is TGTGCCATCAGGGAAACAGGGCCTGAAGCTTTCTTT.

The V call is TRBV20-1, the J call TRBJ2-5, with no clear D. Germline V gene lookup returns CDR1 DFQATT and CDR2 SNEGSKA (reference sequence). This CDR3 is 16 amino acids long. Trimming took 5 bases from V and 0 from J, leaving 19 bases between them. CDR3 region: CSAVEIKRLYQETQYF. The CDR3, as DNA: TGCAGTGCTGTCGAGATAAAGAGACTGTACCAAGAGACCCAGTACTTC.

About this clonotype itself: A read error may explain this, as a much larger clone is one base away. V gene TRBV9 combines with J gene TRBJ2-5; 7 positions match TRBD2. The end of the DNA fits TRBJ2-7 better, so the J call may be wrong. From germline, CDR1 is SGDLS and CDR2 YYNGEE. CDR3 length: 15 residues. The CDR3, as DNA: TGTGCCAGCAGCGCCTCAGGACTAGTAATGAGCGAGCAGTACTTC. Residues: CASSASGLVMSEQYF.

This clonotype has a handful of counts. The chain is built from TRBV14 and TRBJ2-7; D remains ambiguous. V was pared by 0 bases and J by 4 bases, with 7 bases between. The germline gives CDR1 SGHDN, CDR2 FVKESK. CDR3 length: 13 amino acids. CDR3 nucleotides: TGTGCCAGCAGCCAAGATCACGGATACGAGCAGTACTTC. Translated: CASSQDHGYEQYF. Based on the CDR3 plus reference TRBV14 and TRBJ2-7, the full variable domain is EAGVTQFPSHSVIEKGQTVTLRCDPISGHDNLYWYRRVMGKEIKFLLHFVKESKQDESGMPNNRFLAERTGGTYSTLKVQPAELEDSGVYFCASSQDHGYEQYFGPGTRLTVT.

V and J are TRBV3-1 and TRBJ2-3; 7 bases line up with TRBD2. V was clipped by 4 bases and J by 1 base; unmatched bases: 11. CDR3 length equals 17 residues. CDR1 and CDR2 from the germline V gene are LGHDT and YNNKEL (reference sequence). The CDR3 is CASSRRLAGVGTDTQYF. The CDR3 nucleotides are TGTGCCAGCAGCCGCCGACTAGCCGGTGTTGGCACAGATACGCAGTATTTT.

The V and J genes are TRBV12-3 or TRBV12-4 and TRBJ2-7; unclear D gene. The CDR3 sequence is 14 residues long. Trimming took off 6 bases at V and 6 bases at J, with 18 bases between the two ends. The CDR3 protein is CASSLSYGYLEQYF. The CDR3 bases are TGTGCCAGCAGCCTGTCCTATGGATACCTCGAGCAGTACTTC.

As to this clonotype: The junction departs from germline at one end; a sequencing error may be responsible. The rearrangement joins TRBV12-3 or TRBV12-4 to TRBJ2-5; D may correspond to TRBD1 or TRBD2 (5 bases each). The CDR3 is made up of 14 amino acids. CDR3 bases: TGTGCCAGCAGACTGCCGGCCGGGGCAGAGGCCCAGTACTTC. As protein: CASRLPAGAEAQYF.

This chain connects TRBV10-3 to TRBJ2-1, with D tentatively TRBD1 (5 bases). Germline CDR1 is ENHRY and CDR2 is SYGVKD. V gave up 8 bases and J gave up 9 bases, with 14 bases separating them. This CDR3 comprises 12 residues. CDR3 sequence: CAISGRLGEQFF. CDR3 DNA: TGTGCCATCTCAGGGCGGTTAGGTGAGCAGTTCTTC.

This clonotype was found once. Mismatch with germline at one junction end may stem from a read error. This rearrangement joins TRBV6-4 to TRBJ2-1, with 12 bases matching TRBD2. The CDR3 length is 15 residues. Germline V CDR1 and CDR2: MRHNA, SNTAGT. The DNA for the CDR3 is TGTGCCAGCAGTGGATCTAGCGGGGGGGTCAATGATCAGTTCTTC. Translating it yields CASSGSSGGVNDQFF.

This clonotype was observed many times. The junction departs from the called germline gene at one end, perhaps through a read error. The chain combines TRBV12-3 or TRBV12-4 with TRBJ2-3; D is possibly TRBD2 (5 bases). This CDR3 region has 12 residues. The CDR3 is CASTGSTDTQYF. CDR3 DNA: TGCGCCAGCACGGGGAGCACAGATACGCAGTATTTT.

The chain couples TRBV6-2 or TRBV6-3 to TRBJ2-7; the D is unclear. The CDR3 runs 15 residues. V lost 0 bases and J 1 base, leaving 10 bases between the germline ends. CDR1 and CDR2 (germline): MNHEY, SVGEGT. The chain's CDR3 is CASSYSVGSSYEQYF. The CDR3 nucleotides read TGTGCCAGCAGTTACTCAGTGGGCTCTTCCTACGAGCAGTACTTC.

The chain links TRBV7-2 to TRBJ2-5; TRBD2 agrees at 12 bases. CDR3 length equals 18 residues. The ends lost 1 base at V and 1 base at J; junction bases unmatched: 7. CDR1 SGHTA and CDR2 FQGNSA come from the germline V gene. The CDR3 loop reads CASSLVLAGGLGQETQYF. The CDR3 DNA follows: TGTGCCAGCAGCTTAGTCCTAGCGGGGGGGTTGGGCCAAGAGACCCAGTACTTC.

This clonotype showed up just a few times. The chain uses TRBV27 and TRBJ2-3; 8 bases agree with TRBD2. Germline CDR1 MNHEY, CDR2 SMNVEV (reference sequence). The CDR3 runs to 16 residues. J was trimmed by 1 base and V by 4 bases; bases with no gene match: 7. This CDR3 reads CASSWGLVPRTDTQYF. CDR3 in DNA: TGTGCCAGCAGTTGGGGACTAGTCCCTCGCACAGATACGCAGTATTTT.

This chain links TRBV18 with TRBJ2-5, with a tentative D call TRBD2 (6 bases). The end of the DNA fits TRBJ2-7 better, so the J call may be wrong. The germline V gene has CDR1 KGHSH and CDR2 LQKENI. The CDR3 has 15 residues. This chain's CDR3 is CASSPRRADNYEQYF. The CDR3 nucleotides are TGTGCCAGCTCACCACGGAGGGCAGACAACTACGAGCAGTACTTC.

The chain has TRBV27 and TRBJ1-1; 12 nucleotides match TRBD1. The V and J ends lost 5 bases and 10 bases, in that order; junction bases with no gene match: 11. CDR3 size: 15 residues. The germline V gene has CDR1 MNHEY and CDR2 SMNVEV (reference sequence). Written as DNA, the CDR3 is TGTGCCAGCAGTGTCCTTGGGACAGGGGGCATGGGAGCTTTCTTT. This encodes CASSVLGTGGMGAFF.

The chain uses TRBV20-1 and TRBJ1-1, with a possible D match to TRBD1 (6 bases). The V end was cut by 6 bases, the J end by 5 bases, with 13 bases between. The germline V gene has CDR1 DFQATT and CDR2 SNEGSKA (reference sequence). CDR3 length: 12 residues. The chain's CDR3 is CSATEGGTEAFF. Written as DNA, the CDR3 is TGCAGTGCCACAGAGGGGGGGACTGAAGCTTTCTTT.